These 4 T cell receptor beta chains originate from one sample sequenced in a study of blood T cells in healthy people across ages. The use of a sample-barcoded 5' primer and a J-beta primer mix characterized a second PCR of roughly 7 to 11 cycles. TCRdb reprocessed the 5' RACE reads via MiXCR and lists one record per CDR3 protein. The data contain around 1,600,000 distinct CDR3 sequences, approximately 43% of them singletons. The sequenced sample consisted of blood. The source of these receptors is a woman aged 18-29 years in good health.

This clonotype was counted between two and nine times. The DNA of the CDR3 is TGTGCCAGCAGTTTCCGGTCCCAGTACTTC. Residues: CASSFRSQYF. The chain has TRBV28 and TRBJ2-7; D unclear. In germline, CDR1 is MDHEN, CDR2 SYDVKM. The V end was cut by 3 bases, the J end by 10 bases, with 7 bases between. The CDR3 spans 10 residues.

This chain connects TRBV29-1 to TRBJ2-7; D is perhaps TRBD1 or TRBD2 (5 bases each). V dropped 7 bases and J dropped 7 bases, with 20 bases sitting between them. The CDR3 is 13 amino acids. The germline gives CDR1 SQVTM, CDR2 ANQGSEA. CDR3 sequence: CSAADSGSNEQYF. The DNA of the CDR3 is TGCAGCGCTGCTGACAGCGGTAGCAATGAGCAGTACTTC.

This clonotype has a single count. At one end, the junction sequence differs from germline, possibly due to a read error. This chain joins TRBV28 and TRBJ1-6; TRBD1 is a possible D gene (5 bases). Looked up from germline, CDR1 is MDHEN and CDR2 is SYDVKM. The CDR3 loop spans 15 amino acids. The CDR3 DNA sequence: TGTGTCAGCACCCCCACGGCAGGGAGAAATTGGGCCCTCCACTTT. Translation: CVSTPTAGRNWALHF.

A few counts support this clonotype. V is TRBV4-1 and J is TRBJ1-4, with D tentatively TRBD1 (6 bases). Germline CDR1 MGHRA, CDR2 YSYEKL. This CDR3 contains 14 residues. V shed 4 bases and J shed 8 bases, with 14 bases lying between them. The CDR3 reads CASSPRGVGEKLFF. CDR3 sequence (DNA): TGCGCCAGCAGCCCCAGGGGTGTGGGGGAAAAACTGTTTTTT.